A selection of T cell receptor beta chains follows, all from one sample in a study of T cell repertoires in cytomegalovirus infection. TCRdb reprocessed the reads via MiXCR and lists one record per CDR3 protein. The sample lists under 95,000 distinct CDR3 sequences; about 45% were seen once. Which antigens these TCRs recognize remains unknown. This specimen consisted of CD8+ T cells from cultured PBMCs, obtained from culture after CMV antigen stimulation. Source of these receptors: a human donor in good health (CMV status not recorded). Some clones in this sample may be carry-over from other donors' samples. Both conserved end residues are part of each CDR3. A D gene is named only where the DNA matches it firmly. Not all rows give a size; the values are once, few, many and, for expanded clones, a class.

v_call	d_call	clone_size	j_call	cdr3_nt	cdr3_aa
TRBV5-1	.	few	TRBJ2-1	TGCGCCAGCAGCTTGGGTCTAGGTCTGAAAAATGAGCAGTTCTTC	CASSLGLGLKNEQFF
TRBV6-6	TRBD1	.	TRBJ1-5	TGTGCCAGCAGTTGGCCGGGACAGGGGGGAACGGGTCAGCCCCAGCATTTT	CASSWPGQGGTGQPQHF
TRBV7-3	TRBD2	.	TRBJ2-1	TGTGCCAGCAGCTCCAACGGGGGGGGGGCCTTCAATGAGCAGTTCTTC	CASSSNGGGAFNEQFF
TRBV5-6	TRBD2	.	TRBJ2-1	TGTGCCAGCAGCGTCCAAGGCGGGAGCCCCTACAATGAGCAGTTCTTC	CASSVQGGSPYNEQFF
TRBV12-5	TRBD1	.	TRBJ1-2	TGTGCTAGTGGTTTGGATGGACAGGGGGTATGGGGCTACACCTTC	CASGLDGQGVWGYTF
TRBV29-1	TRBD1	.	TRBJ2-1	TGCAGCGTTGAAGTGCAGGGGGCGTGGGAGCAGTTCTTC	CSVEVQGAWEQFF
TRBV7-6	TRBD1	few	TRBJ1-1	TGTGCCAGCAGCAGGGGACAGACCGCGAACACTGAAGCTTTCTTT	CASSRGQTANTEAFF
TRBV5-1	.	.	TRBJ1-2	TGCGCCAGCAGCTTGGGTCAGCTGGGGGGCACCTTC	CASSLGQLGGTF
TRBV7-9	.	.	TRBJ1-1	TGTGCCAGCAGCCAGGGGGAAGCTTTCTTT	CASSQGEAFF
TRBV20-1	TRBD2	once	TRBJ2-7	TGCAGTGCTAGCCCCGGACTAGCGGGGGGGCCAGCCCTCCTCTCCTGGGGGCAGTACTTC	CSASPGLAGGPALLSWGQYF
TRBV6-1	.	few	TRBJ1-5	TGTGCCAGCAGTGAAAGGGGCGGGCTGTGGCAGCCCCAGCATTTT	CASSERGGLWQPQHF
TRBV6-6	.	.	TRBJ2-3	TGTGCCAGCAGTTACTCCGGGCGGGGCGGAAGCACAGATACGCAGTATTTT	CASSYSGRGGSTDTQYF
TRBV27	TRBD2	once	TRBJ2-1	TGTGCCAGCAGTTCCGGGACTAGCGGATCCAATGAGCAGTTCTTC	CASSSGTSGSNEQFF
TRBV7-2	.	few	TRBJ2-7	TGTGCCAGCAGCTTAACCCCAAGGCTAGATCCCTACGAGCAGTACTTC	CASSLTPRLDPYEQYF
TRBV7-9	.	few	TRBJ2-6	TGTGCCAGCAGCCTCCCGACGGAAACAGGGAACTCTGGGGCCAACGTCCTGACTTTC	CASSLPTETGNSGANVLTF
TRBV27	TRBD1	few	TRBJ2-1	TGTGCCAGCAGTCCGACAGGGGCCTACAATGAGCAGTTCTTC	CASSPTGAYNEQFF
TRBV7-6	.	few	TRBJ2-2	TGTGCCAGCAGCTTAGACGGGACCGGTGAGCTGTTTTTT	CASSLDGTGELFF
TRBV6-5	.	.	TRBJ1-5	TGTGCCAGCAGTTACTCCATTTGGGAAAATCAGCCCCAGCATTTT	CASSYSIWENQPQHF
TRBV2	.	.	TRBJ1-2	TGTGCCAGCAGTCGTGCAAGGGTCGGTTCTAACTATGGCTACACCTTC	CASSRARVGSNYGYTF
TRBV7-2	TRBD2	few	TRBJ2-5	TGTGCCAGCACCAACTTACTAGCGAGCCAAGAGACCCAGTACTTC	CASTNLLASQETQYF
TRBV7-2	.	many	TRBJ2-3	TGTGCCAGCAGCTTAGATCTGGCACTAGATACGCAGTATTTT	CASSLDLALDTQYF
TRBV20-1	.	.	TRBJ1-2	TGCAGTGCCACCGGGACCACTAACTATGGCTACACCTTC	CSATGTTNYGYTF